This note documents a single TCR beta chain sequence. This receptor's antigen is unknown. There are no base qualities to consult, and no much larger clone falls within one base. This sample was included in a study of OX40 agonist ivuxolimab in advanced cancers. For the wider study: Ivuxolimab was a fully human IgG2 agonistic monoclonal antibody targeting the costimulatory receptor OX40 (CD134). Intravenous ivuxolimab was administered to patients every 2 weeks at six dose levels: 0.01, 0.1, 0.3, 1.5, 3 and 10 mg/kg. Of the approximately 50 dose-escalation patients, hepatocellular carcinoma was present in approximately 20, melanoma in approximately 15, renal cell carcinoma in 9 and head and neck cancer in 9. The dose-escalation cohort was roughly 83% male with a mean age of approximately 60 years, ranging from roughly 20 to 80. Prior anti-PD-1, anti-PD-L1 or anti-CTLA-4 therapy was permitted, and 30% to 45% of dose-escalation patients had received checkpoint inhibitors. Partial responses were achieved by three dose-escalation patients, of whom one had hepatocellular carcinoma and two had cutaneous melanoma. The purpose of peripheral TCRbeta sequencing was to test whether ivuxolimab changed TCR sequence diversity and led to clonal T-cell expansion. The paper covers the monotherapy dose-escalation part of the phase I ivuxolimab trial, which included N ≈ 50 patients. Summary of the overall study and its limitations: Which antigens the clonally expanded peripheral T cells were specific for was not determined. In partial responders in the 0.1-3.0 mg/kg groups, normalized peripheral clonal expansion was found to be among the lowest, especially among CD8+ T cells. At doses from 0.1 to 3.0 mg/kg, clonal expansion was seen in both CD4+ and CD8+ blood T cells between baseline and week 6. After ivuxolimab, CD8+ T cells had more expanded clones than CD4+ T cells on average. Low levels of normalized T-cell clonal expansion were also seen in some nonresponding patients.

For sequencing of the TCRbeta CDR3 region, genomic DNA was extracted from the sorted cells. The immunoSEQ Assay was used to sequence the TCRbeta CDR3 regions. TCRdb's version of the immuneACCESS table is confined to in-frame rearrangements and falls short of the full clone set. An unresolved V gene accounts for under half of the shortfall where checked; the remainder is of unknown origin. Counted in this sample were about 70,000 clones; 82% of them appeared once. The ten largest make up 6.5% to 7.5% of the sample. The trial excluded patients who had a history of autoimmune disease or were on systemic immunosuppression. Peripheral blood for TCR sequencing was collected from all dose cohorts at baseline, on cycle 4 day 1, and on cycle 7 day 1. The samples were drawn from a first-in-human, open-label, multicenter phase I dose-escalation trial of ivuxolimab. Adults with locally advanced or metastatic melanoma, renal cell carcinoma, hepatocellular carcinoma or head and neck squamous cell carcinoma were enrolled in the trial. Before TCR sequencing, CD4+ T cells and CD8+ T cells from peripheral blood were sorted into separate populations.

From the cysteine through the phenylalanine, the CDR3 covers 12 amino acids. Solely the CDR3 DNA is kept, with 36 bases framed from the first base. The V end loses 7 bases and the J end loses 1 base, and a stretch of 10 bases separates them. From a lookup of the germline V gene (reference sequence), CDR1 and CDR2 are GTSNPN and SVGIG. The TCR sequence derives from an adult with an advanced solid tumor such as melanoma, head and neck, liver or kidney cancer. Sequencing used CD4+ or CD8+ T cells sorted from blood, obtained in a trial of the OX40 agonist ivuxolimab. The sequence links TRBV30 to TRBJ1-1, and the D gene may be TRBD1, 6 bases matching. The DNA sequence follows: TGTGCCTCGGACAGACCGAACACTGAAGCTTTCTTT. This is translated as CASDRPNTEAFF.